What follows describes a single T cell receptor (beta chain). Using immunoSEQ multiplex PCR, the repertoire was profiled, and TCRdb retains in-frame clones only, with some absent. The sample has 150,000 to 200,000 clones, around 86% seen once. The length of the CDR3 is 18 residues. Trimming left V 1 base short and J 2 bases short, with 21 bases between. CDR1 is GTSNPN and CDR2 is SVGIG in the germline V gene (reference sequence). The data belong to a study of blood T cell repertoires in COVID-19. In the study overall: Sample material is recorded as cDNA or gDNA derived from T cells, B-cell-depleted T cells, or PBMCs.

This receptor was identified in a man in his sixties or seventies who had recovered from COVID-19. The sample taken for sequencing was peripheral blood. This rearrangement joins TRBV30 to TRBJ2-1; D is perhaps TRBD2 (5 bases). The CDR3 region has the DNA TGTGCCTGGAGTGGCATTATTTTAGGTCTCGGGGCCTACAATGAGCAGTTCTTC. This translates into CAWSGIILGLGAYNEQFF.